This T cell receptor beta chain was recorded in a study of spatial heterogeneity in lung cancer. Study details: Detection consistently captured more beta-chain sequences than alpha-chain sequences.

CDR1 is SEHNR, CDR2 FQNEAQ, per germline (reference sequence). CDR3 length: 14 residues. Trimming cost V 1 base and J 5 bases, with 9 bases left between them. TCRdb re-called the 5' RACE reads with MiXCR, one entry per CDR3 protein. The table records some 87,000 distinct CDR3 sequences, approximately 8.6% of them present only once. This clonotype was seen a handful of times. Its cognate antigen is unknown. The time point: sample taken at primary tumor resection. The sequenced material consisted of unsorted whole RNA from tumor, nontumor lung or frozen PBMC. Whole-study findings and limits: Expanded tumor TCRs that were ubiquitous appeared in blood more at resection than follow-up.

The TCR was taken from a male donor with early-stage non-small cell lung cancer. Sequencing used PBMCs, obtained at surgery. V is TRBV7-9 and J is TRBJ2-4; D ambiguous. The chain's CDR3 is CASSLDAGQNIQYF. The DNA of the CDR3 is TGTGCCAGCAGCTTAGATGCTGGACAAAACATTCAGTACTTC.